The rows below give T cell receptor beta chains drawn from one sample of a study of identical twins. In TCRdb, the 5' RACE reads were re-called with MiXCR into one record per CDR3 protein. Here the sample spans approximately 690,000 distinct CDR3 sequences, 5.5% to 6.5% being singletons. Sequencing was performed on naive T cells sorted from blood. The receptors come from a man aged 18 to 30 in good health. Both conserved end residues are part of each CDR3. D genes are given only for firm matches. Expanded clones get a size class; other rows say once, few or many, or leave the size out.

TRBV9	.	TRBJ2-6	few	CASSGPIGSGANVLTF	TGTGCCAGCAGCGGGCCTATAGGCTCTGGGGCCAACGTCCTGACTTTC
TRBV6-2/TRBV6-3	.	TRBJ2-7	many	CASIPTDPPYEQYF	TGTGCCAGCATCCCGACAGATCCGCCCTACGAGCAGTACTTC
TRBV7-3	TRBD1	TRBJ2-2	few	CASSRDRGDTGELFF	TGTGCCAGCAGCCGAGACAGGGGGGACACCGGGGAGCTGTTTTTT
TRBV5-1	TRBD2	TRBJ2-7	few	CASSFITSDEQYF	TGCGCCAGCAGCTTTATAACTAGCGACGAGCAGTACTTC
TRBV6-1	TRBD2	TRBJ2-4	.	CASSPKGLAGNIQYF	TGTGCCAGCAGCCCCAAAGGGCTAGCGGGAAACATTCAGTACTTC
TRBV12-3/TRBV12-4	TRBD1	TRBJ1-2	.	CASLGGQGYGYTF	TGTGCCAGCCTCGGGGGACAGGGTTATGGCTACACCTTC
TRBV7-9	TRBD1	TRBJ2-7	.	CASSPRTRTGGYEQYF	TGTGCCAGCAGCCCCCGAACACGGACAGGGGGCTACGAGCAGTACTTC
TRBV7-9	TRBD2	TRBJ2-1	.	CASSFRSSGSYNEQFF	TGTGCCAGCAGCTTTCGGTCTAGCGGCTCCTACAATGAGCAGTTCTTC
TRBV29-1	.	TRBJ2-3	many	CSVAPSTDTQYF	TGCAGCGTTGCCCCTAGCACAGATACGCAGTATTTT
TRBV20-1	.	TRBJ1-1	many	CSARVGVRTEAFF	TGCAGTGCTAGAGTCGGGGTTAGGACTGAAGCTTTCTTT
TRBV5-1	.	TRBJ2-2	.	CASSPIVTGELFF	TGCGCCAGCAGCCCGATTGTAACCGGGGAGCTGTTTTTT
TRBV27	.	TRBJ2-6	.	CASSLKGHPSGSGANVLTF	TGTGCCAGCAGTTTAAAGGGACACCCCTCGGGCTCTGGGGCCAACGTCCTGACTTTC
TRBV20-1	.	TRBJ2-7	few	CSARDARGRTYEQYF	TGCAGTGCTAGAGATGCGCGAGGTCGGACCTACGAGCAGTACTTC
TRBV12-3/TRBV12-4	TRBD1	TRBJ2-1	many	CASSFDRGNSYNEQFF	TGTGCCAGCAGTTTCGACAGGGGAAACTCCTACAATGAGCAGTTCTTC
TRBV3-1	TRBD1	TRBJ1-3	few	CASSQETGGLSGNTIYF	TGTGCCAGCAGCCAGGAGACAGGGGGTCTATCTGGAAACACCATATATTTT
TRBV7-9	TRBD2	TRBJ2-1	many	CASSLGLAGSDEQFF	TGTGCCAGCAGCTTAGGCCTAGCGGGATCGGATGAGCAGTTCTTC
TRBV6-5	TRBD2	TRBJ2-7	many	CASSYLLAGGPFEQYF	TGTGCCAGCAGTTATCTCCTAGCGGGAGGGCCTTTCGAGCAGTACTTC
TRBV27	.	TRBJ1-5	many	CASTRWGHDQPQHF	TGTGCCAGCACCCGTTGGGGGCACGATCAGCCCCAGCATTTT
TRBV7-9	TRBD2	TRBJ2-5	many	CASSLDREGRETQYF	TGTGCCAGCAGCTTAGATCGGGAGGGCCGGGAGACCCAGTACTTC
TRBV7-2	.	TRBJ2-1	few	CASSLVAERGDEQFF	TGTGCCAGCAGCTTAGTAGCAGAGAGAGGGGATGAGCAGTTCTTC
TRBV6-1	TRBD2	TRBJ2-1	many	CASTRLAIYNEQFF	TGTGCCAGCACCCGACTAGCGATCTACAATGAGCAGTTCTTC
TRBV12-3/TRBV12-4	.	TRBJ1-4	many	CASRNWGAKKGKLFF	TGTGCCAGCCGGAACTGGGGGGCCAAGAAAGGGAAACTGTTTTTT
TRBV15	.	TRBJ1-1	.	CATSRVRNTEAFF	TGTGCCACCAGCAGAGTTAGGAACACTGAAGCTTTCTTT
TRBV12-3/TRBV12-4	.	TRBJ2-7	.	CASSLTELHEQYF	TGTGCCAGCAGTTTAACCGAGCTCCACGAGCAGTACTTC
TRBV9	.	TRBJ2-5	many	CASSGSGYQETQYF	TGTGCCAGCAGCGGTAGCGGCTACCAAGAGACCCAGTACTTC
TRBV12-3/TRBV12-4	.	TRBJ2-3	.	CASQPRSTDTQYF	TGTGCCAGCCAGCCCCGCAGCACAGATACGCAGTATTTT
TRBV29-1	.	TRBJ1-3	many	CSVEWTPGNTIYF	TGCAGCGTCGAATGGACGCCTGGAAACACCATATATTTT
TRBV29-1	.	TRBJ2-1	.	CSAPMLEFNEQFF	TGCAGCGCCCCCATGTTGGAGTTCAATGAGCAGTTCTTC
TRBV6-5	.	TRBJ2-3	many	CASSYSPVGTDTQYF	TGTGCCAGCAGTTACTCCCCAGTGGGCACAGATACGCAGTATTTT
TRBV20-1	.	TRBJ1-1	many	CSVGDGMNTEAFF	TGCAGTGTAGGGGACGGTATGAACACTGAAGCTTTCTTT
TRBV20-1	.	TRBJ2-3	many	CSARTGRETQYF	TGCAGTGCAAGGACAGGGAGGGAAACGCAGTATTTT
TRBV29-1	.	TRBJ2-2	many	CSVEVGRGATGELFF	TGCAGCGTTGAAGTGGGGAGAGGGGCCACCGGGGAGCTGTTTTTT
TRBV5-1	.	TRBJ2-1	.	CASSFGGPGEGEQFF	TGCGCCAGCAGCTTTGGAGGGCCCGGAGAGGGTGAGCAGTTCTTC
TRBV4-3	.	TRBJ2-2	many	CASSQDQANTGELFF	TGCGCCAGCAGCCAAGATCAGGCGAACACCGGGGAGCTGTTTTTT
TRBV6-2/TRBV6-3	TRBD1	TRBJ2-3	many	CASSFGTGSTDTQYF	TGTGCCAGCAGTTTCGGGACAGGCAGCACAGATACGCAGTATTTT
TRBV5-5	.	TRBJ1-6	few	CASSLHGPVDSPLHF	TGTGCCAGCAGCTTGCACGGGCCGGTCGATTCACCCCTCCACTTT
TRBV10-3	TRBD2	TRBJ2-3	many	CAISDGLAGTDTQYF	TGTGCCATCAGTGATGGTCTAGCGGGTACAGATACGCAGTATTTT
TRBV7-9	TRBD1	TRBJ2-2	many	CASSLGGGPNTGELFF	TGTGCCAGCAGCTTAGGAGGGGGCCCGAACACCGGGGAGCTGTTTTTT
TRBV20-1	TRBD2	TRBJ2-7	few	CSARILAGSEQYF	TGCAGTGCTAGAATACTAGCGGGCAGCGAGCAGTACTTC
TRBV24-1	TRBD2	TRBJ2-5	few	CATSDEAGVMETQYF	TGTGCCACCAGTGATGAAGCGGGAGTTATGGAGACCCAGTACTTC
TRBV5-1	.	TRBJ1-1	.	CASSVGESTEAFF	TGCGCCAGCAGCGTTGGGGAATCCACTGAAGCTTTCTTT